This T cell receptor (beta chain) was recorded in a study of cytomegalovirus exposure and HLA in healthy donors. General study results and limits: Highest at DRB1 and lowest at HLA-C, TCR association rates differed among HLA loci in a later analysis.

PCR employed 60 Vbeta and 13 Jbeta primers. Profiled with immunoSEQ multiplex PCR; TCRdb holds only in-frame clones, not every one. Of under 80,000 clones detected, about 80% appear once; the ten largest clones hold 7% to 7.5%. CDR3 length equals 15 residues. Germline CDR1 is SNHLY and CDR2 is FYNNEI. The V gene end was trimmed by 6 bases and the J gene end by 5 bases; junction bases not matched to a gene: 10. Worth noting for this clone: The antigen is not known.

The sequencing sample was made of PBMCs. V gene TRBV2 combines with J gene TRBJ2-3, with 8 bases fitting TRBD2. The receptor comes from a middle-aged woman in good health and CMV-seronegative. The CDR3 coding sequence is TGTGCCAGCAGGGCTTATCGCGGGGGGTTAGATACGCAGTATTTT. Encoded protein: CASRAYRGGLDTQYF.